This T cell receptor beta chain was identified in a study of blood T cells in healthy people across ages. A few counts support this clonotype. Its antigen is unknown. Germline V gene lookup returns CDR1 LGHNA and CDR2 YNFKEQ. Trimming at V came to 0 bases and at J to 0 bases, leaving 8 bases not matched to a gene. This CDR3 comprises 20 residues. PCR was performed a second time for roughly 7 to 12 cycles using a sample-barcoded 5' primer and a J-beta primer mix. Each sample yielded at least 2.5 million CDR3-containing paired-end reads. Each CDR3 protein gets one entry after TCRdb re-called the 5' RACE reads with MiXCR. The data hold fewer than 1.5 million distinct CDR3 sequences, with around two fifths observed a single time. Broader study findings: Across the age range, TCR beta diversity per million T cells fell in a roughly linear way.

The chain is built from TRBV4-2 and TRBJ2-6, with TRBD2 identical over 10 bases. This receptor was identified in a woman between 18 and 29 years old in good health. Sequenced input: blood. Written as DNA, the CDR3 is TGTGCCAGCAGCCAAGATAGGGCTAGCGGGGGATACTCTGGGGCCAACGTCCTGACTTTC. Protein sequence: CASSQDRASGGYSGANVLTF.